Listed below are T cell receptor beta chains from one sample, sequenced in a study of blood T cell repertoires in COVID-19. Profiled with immunoSEQ multiplex PCR; TCRdb holds only in-frame clones, not every one. Of around 190,000 clones in the sample, 60% to 85% were seen once. Sequencing was carried out using peripheral blood. The origin of the receptors is a woman between 50 and 59 years old with active or convalescent COVID-19. The CDR3 runs from the conserved cysteine through the conserved F or W.

cdr3_aa	j_call	v_call
CASSLVGGNTEAFF	TRBJ1-1	TRBV27
CASSVDRGPNEKLFF	TRBJ1-4	TRBV2
CASSFPGTSGSPSGEQYF	TRBJ2-7	TRBV28
CASSSDRQSSYNSPLHF	TRBJ1-6	TRBV19
CASSPPGLAGGFTDTQYF	TRBJ2-3	TRBV5-4
CASSLDISNQPQHF	TRBJ1-5	TRBV18
CASSQEWPGSTYEQYF	TRBJ2-7	TRBV4-3
CSVEGRGSVGGYTF	TRBJ1-2	TRBV29-1
CASSYAGTSRETQYF	TRBJ2-5	TRBV6-5
CASSRRGGLGETQYF	TRBJ2-5	TRBV3-1/TRBV3-2
CASSLSQPADTQYF	TRBJ2-3	TRBV7-9
CASSLGGSAEAFF	TRBJ1-1	TRBV5-6
CASRGTGALGAFF	TRBJ1-1	TRBV28
CASSSPVVGVSTEAFF	TRBJ1-1	TRBV7-9
CASTRGGAGTDTQYF	TRBJ2-3	TRBV19
CASSSHRGDYGYTF	TRBJ1-2	TRBV7-2
CASSSRAGDNNEQFF	TRBJ2-1	TRBV7-8
CASSAPGGLYEQYF	TRBJ2-7	TRBV3-1/TRBV3-2
CAWSVNFEQRQGSAGNTIYF	TRBJ1-3	TRBV30
CASSNGGEETQYF	TRBJ2-5	TRBV19
CASSLGTSGRTDTQYF	TRBJ2-3	TRBV11-3
CASSLDYTQYF	TRBJ2-3	TRBV5-6
CASGGQGDGYTF	TRBJ1-2	TRBV7-9
CASSLGQGSGYTF	TRBJ1-2	TRBV21-1
CASSTRGTVYGYTF	TRBJ1-2	TRBV19
CASSLGPTSGTLNEQFF	TRBJ2-1	TRBV5-1
CASSPTGGRSYEQYF	TRBJ2-7	TRBV19
CASSQDRTGGNSNQPQHF	TRBJ1-5	TRBV4-3
CAGHSGNTIYF	TRBJ1-3	TRBV11-2
CASSFKDWNTEAFF	TRBJ1-1	TRBV28
CASSFTGGTEQFF	TRBJ2-1	TRBV19
CASSGGHLQPGQYF	TRBJ2-7	TRBV9
CASSRDRNTEAFF	TRBJ1-1	TRBV7-7
CASSLGNLDTEAFF	TRBJ1-1	TRBV23-1
CAWRTVQETQYF	TRBJ2-5	TRBV30